This T cell receptor (beta chain) derives from a study of breast tumors, draining lymph nodes, adjacent tissues. General study findings and limits: Tumor and nontumor repertoires were significantly more similar in luminal-like than in basal-like breast cancer. The lymph node origin of tumor T cells was framed as consistent with a hypothesis, not demonstrated. Compared with lymph nodes, tumors were less diverse; compared with nontumor tissue, more.

MiXCR, applied by TCRdb to the multiplex PCR reads, yields one record per CDR3 protein. The sample lists some 140,000 distinct CDR3 sequences, more than 20% occurring once. V lost 6 bases and J lost 2; bases outside the gene matches: 11. The CDR3 is made up of 16 amino acids. Germline values: CDR1 SGHNT, CDR2 YENEEA. The sample holds many counts of this clonotype. Its antigen is as yet unknown. Axillary draining lymph nodes of breast cancer patients supplied the node samples. The clonotype was recovered from a female donor with breast cancer. Some clones in this sample may be carry-over from other donors' samples. The J gene is TRBJ2-7, the V gene TRBV11-3; TRBD2 aligns across 9 bases. The sequencing input was axillary lymph node tissue. CDR3: CASRDSASGITYEQYF. In nucleotides, the CDR3 is TGTGCCAGCAGGGACAGCGCTAGCGGGATAACCTACGAGCAGTACTTC.